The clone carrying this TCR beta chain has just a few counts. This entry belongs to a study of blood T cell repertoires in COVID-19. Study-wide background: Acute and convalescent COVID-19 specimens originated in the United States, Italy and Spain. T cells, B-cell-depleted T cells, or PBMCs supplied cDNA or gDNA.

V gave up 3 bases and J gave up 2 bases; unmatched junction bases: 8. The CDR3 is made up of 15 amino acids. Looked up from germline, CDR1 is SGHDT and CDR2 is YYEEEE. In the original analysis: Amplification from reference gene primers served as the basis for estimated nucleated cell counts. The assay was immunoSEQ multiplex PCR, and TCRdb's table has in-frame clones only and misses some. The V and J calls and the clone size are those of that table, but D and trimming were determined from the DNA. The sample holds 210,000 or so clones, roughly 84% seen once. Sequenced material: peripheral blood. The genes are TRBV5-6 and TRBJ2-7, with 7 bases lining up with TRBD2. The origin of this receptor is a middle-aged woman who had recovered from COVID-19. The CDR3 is CASSWIKRETYEQYF. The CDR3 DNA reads TGTGCCAGCAGCTGGATAAAGCGGGAAACCTACGAGCAGTACTTC.